The clone carrying this TCR beta chain is judged medium-sized. Its cognate antigen is unknown. Treatment meaning: roughly ten-day PBMC culture with coronavirus spike peptide pools or control peptides (ViraFEST assay). Peptide pools at roughly 10 ug/ml stimulated two million PBMCs per well with about 10 IU/ml IL-2. Sequenced with the Oncomine TCR Beta short-read assay was DNA taken from cultured CD4+ T cells. From CD4+ T cells that had been cultured, genomic DNA was extracted. TCRdb redid the calling of the PCR reads with MiXCR, one entry per CDR3 protein. Of 15,000 or so distinct CDR3 sequences listed, around 30% were seen once; the top ten hold about 17%. Germline loops: CDR1 SGHTA, CDR2 FQGTGA. J lost 4 bases, V lost 5 bases, and 5 bases had no gene match. The CDR3 consists of 14 residues. The data stem from a study of vaccination and CD4 T cells after COVID-19.

The receptor comes from a human donor with COVID-19. The source material was cultured CD4+ T cells from blood. The chain carries TRBV7-3 and TRBJ1-5, with 7 bases aligning to TRBD1. CDR3 sequence reads: CASSPSGGNQPQHF. CDR3 coding DNA: TGTGCCAGCAGCCCCTCAGGGGGAAATCAGCCCCAGCATTTT.